The subject of this entry is one TCR beta chain. It differs at one base from a far larger clone, so likely a read error. The CDR3 carries no conserved terminal phenylalanine or tryptophan, so it likely arises from a read error. Alpha- and beta-chain coverage of first-strand cDNA came from TRAV- and TRBV-specific primers. Over about 19 PCR cycles, TCRs were amplified from a constant-region primer and V-primer adapter. TCRdb used MiXCR to reprocess the reads, holding one entry per CDR3 protein. In the table there are about 30,000 distinct CDR3 sequences, 45% to 55% of which are singletons. This specimen belongs to a study of low-dose radiotherapy and immunotherapy resistance in tumors. Turning to the study itself: The study gave Cohort 2 1 Gy per fraction every two weeks, totaling 13 Gy over 26 weeks.

Time point noted: after trial treatment. Treatment of the sample: LDRT plus nivolumab, ipilimumab, low-dose cyclophosphamide and aspirin (RACIN trial). CDR1 is ENHRY and CDR2 is SYGVKD in the germline V gene. CDR3 length: 12 amino acids. This TCR derives from a male donor with gallbladder cancer. The sample here was PBMCs, taken after low-dose radiotherapy plus immunotherapy. The gene calls are TRBV10-3 and TRBJ2-7, with TRBD1 identical over 7 bases. The J call may not be correct, given that the DNA end is closer to TRBJ2-1. CDR3 DNA sequence: TGTGCCAGCCGGGACAGCTACAATGAGCAGTTCATC. It yields the protein CASRDSYNEQFI.